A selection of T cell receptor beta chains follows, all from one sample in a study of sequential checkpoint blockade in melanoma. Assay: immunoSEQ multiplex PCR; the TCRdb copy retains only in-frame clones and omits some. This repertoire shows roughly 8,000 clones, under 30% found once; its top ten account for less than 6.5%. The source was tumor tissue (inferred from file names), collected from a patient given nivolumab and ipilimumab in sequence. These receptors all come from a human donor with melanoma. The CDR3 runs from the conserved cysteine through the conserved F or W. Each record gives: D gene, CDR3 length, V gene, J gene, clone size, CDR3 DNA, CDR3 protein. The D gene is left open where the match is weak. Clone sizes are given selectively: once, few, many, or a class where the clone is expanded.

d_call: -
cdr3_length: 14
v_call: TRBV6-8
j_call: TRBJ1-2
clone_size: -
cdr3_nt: TGTGCCAGCAGTTACGGCATGACCGGCTATGGCTACACCTTC
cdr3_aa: CASSYGMTGYGYTF

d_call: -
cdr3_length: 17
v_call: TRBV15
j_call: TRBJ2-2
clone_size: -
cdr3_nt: TGTGCCACCAGCAGAGATCGAGGGGCGGGGTCCACCGGGGAGCTGTTTTTT
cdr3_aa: CATSRDRGAGSTGELFF

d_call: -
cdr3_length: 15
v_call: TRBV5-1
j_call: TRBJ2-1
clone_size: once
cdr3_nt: TGCGCCAGCAGCTTGATTAACAGGGTGATCAATGAGCAGTTCTTC
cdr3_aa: CASSLINRVINEQFF

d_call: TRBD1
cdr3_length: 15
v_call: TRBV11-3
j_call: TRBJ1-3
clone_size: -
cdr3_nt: TGTGCCAGCAGCATGGACAGGGCCTCTGGAAACACCATATATTTT
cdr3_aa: CASSMDRASGNTIYF

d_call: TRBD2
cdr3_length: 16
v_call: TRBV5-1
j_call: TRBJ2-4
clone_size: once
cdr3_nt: TGCGCCAGCAGCTTGGAGGTAGCGGGGCTTAAAAACATTCAGTACTTC
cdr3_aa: CASSLEVAGLKNIQYF

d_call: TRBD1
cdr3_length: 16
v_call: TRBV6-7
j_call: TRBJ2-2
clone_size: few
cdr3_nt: TGTGCCAGCAGTTACTTACCAGGGACAGTCACCGGGGAGCTGTTTTTT
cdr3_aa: CASSYLPGTVTGELFF

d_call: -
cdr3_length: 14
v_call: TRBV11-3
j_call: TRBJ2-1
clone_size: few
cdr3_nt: TGTGCCAGCAGCTTAGGGTTTGCCTACAATGAGCAGTTCTTC
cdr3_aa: CASSLGFAYNEQFF

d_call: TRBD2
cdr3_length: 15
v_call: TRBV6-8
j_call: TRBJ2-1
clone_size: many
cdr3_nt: TGTGCCAGCAGGGCACTAGCGAGCTCCTACAATGAGCAGTTCTTC
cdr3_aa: CASRALASSYNEQFF

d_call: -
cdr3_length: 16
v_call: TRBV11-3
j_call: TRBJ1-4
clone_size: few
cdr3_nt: TGTGCCAGCAGCTTTAATACAGGGCTCGGGAGTGAAAAACTGTTTTTT
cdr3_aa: CASSFNTGLGSEKLFF

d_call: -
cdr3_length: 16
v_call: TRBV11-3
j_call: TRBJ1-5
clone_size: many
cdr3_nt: TGTGCCAGCAGCCCCATTTTGAGGGTTGGCAATCAGCCCCAGCATTTT
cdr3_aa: CASSPILRVGNQPQHF

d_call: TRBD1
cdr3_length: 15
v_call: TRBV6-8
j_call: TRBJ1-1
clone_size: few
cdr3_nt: TGTGCCATCAGTCTAGGGACAGGGTCGAACACTGAAGCTTTCTTT
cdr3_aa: CAISLGTGSNTEAFF

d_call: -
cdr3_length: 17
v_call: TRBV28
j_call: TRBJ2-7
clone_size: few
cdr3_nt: TGTGCCAGCAGACCCCCCACCGGGACACAGGGGGGGTACGAGCAGTACTTC
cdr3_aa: CASRPPTGTQGGYEQYF

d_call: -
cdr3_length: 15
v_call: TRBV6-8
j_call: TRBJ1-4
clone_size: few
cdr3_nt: TGTGCCAGCAGGGGATGGGGGGCAACTAATGAAAAACTGTTTTTT
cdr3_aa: CASRGWGATNEKLFF

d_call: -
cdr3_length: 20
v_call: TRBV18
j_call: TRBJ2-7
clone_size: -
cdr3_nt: TGTGCCAGCTCTCCCCCGACAGGGGATAAGGCGGGAGGTTCCATGAACGAGCAGTACTTC
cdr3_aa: CASSPPTGDKAGGSMNEQYF

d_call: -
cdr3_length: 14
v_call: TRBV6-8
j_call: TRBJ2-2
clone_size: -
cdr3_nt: TGTGCCAGCAGTCTCGCCCGGGGGTCCGGGGAGCTGTTTTTT
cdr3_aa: CASSLARGSGELFF

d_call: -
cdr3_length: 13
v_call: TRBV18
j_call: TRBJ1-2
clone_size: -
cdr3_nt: TGTGCCAGCTCACCGCGGGACATTAGGGGCTACACCTTC
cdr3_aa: CASSPRDIRGYTF

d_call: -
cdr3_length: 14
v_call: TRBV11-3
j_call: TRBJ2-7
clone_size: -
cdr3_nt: TGTGCCAGCAGCTTCTATCAGGGCGCCTACGAGCAGTACTTC
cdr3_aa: CASSFYQGAYEQYF

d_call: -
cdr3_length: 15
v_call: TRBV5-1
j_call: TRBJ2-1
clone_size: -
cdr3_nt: TGCGCCAGCAGCTTAGGGTTTGGCTCCTACAATGAGCAGTTCTTC
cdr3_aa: CASSLGFGSYNEQFF

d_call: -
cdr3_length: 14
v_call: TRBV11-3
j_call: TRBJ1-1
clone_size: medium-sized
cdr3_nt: TGTGCCAGCAGCCCGGGGCCAGGGTACACTGAAGCTTTCTTT
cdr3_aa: CASSPGPGYTEAFF

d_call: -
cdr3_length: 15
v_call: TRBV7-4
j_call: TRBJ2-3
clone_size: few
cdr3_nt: TGTGCCAGCAGCCCCTTTCAGGGAAACACAGATACGCAGTATTTT
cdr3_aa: CASSPFQGNTDTQYF

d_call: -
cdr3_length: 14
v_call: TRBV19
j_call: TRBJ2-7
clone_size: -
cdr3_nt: TGTGCCAGTAGACCCCGAGGGGCCCCCTACGAGCAGTACTTC
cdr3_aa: CASRPRGAPYEQYF

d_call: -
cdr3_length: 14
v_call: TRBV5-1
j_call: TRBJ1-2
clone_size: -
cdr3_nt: TGCGCCAGCAGCTTAGGGTCGCGAAACTATGGCTACACCTTC
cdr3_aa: CASSLGSRNYGYTF

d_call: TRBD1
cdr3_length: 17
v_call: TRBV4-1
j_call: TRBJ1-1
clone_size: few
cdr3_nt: TGCGCCAGCAGCCAAGAAAAGTTACCCAGGGGGGACACTGAAGCTTTCTTT
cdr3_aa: CASSQEKLPRGDTEAFF

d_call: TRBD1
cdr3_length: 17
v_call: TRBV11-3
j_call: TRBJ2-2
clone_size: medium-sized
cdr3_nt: TGTGCCAGCAGCTTGCGACCGGGACAGGGGAACACCGGGGAGCTGTTTTTT
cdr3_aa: CASSLRPGQGNTGELFF

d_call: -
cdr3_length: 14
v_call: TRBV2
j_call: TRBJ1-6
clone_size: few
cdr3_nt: TGTGCCAGCAGCTCACAGGCCCCGGGTTCACCCCTCCACTTT
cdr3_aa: CASSSQAPGSPLHF

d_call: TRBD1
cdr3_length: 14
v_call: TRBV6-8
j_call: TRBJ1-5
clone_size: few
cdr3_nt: TGTGCCAGCAGCCAGACAGGGGGCGGACAGCCCCAGCATTTT
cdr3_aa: CASSQTGGGQPQHF

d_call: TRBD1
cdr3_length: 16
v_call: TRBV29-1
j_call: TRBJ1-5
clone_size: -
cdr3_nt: TGCAGCGTTGCCGGGACAGGGGGCGCAAGCAATCAGCCCCAGCATTTT
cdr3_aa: CSVAGTGGASNQPQHF

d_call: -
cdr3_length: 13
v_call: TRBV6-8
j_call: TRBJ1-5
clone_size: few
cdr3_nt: TGTGCCAGCATGGGGGCAGGCAATCAGCCCCAGCATTTT
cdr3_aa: CASMGAGNQPQHF